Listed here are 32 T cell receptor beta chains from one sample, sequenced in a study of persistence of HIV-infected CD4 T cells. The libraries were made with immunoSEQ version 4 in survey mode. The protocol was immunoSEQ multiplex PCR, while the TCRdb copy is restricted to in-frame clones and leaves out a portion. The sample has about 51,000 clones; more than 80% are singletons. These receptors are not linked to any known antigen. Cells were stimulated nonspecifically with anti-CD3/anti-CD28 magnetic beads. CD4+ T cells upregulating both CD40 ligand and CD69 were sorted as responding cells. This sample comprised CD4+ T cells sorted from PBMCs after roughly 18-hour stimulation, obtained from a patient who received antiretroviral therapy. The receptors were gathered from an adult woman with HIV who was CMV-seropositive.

The CDR3 DNA reads TGTGCCAGCTCACCACCTGGTGGGGGTCAGCCCCAGCATTTT. This gives the protein CASSPPGGGQPQHF. The chain combines TRBV18 with TRBJ1-5; possible D gene TRBD1, 5 bases. CDR3 length: 14 amino acids. Germline V gene data show CDR1 as KGHSH and CDR2 as LQKENI. V lost 0 bases to trimming and J lost 6 bases, with 9 bases between them.

This CDR3 reads CARSLYNRTSSTDTQYF. CDR3 DNA sequence: TGTGCCAGAAGCTTGTACAATAGGACTTCTAGCACAGATACGCAGTATTTT. The chain has TRBV5-3 and TRBJ2-3; D perhaps matches TRBD2 (5 bases). TRBV5-3 is placed among ORFs of uncertain function. The CDR3 covers 17 residues. The germline V and J ends were trimmed by 1 base and 0 bases, with 15 bases remaining between them.

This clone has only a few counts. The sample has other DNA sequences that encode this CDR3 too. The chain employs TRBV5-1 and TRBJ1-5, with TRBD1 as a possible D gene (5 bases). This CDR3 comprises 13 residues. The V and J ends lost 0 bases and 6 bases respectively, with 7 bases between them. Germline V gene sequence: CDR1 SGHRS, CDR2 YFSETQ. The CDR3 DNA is TGCGCCAGCAGCTTGGGGGGGTCTCAGCCCCAGCATTTT. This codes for CASSLGGSQPQHF.

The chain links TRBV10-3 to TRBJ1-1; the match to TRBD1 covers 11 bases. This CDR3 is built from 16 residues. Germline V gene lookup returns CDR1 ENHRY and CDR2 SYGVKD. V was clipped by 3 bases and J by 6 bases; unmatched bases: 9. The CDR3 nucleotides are TGTGCCATCAGTGACTGGGGGACAGGGGGATCCTCTGAAGCTTTCTTT. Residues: CAISDWGTGGSSEAFF.

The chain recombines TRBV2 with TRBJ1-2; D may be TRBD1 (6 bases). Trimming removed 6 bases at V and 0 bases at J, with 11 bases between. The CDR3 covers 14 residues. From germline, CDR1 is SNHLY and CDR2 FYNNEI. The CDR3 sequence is CASRGQLANYGYTF. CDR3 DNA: TGTGCCAGCAGAGGACAGTTAGCTAACTATGGCTACACCTTC.

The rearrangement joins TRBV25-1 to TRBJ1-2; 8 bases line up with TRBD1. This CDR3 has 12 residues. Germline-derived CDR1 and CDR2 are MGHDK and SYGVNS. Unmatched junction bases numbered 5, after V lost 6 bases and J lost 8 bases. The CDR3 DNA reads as TGTGCCAGCAGCCCACAGGGGGGGGGCTACACCTTC. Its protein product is CASSPQGGGYTF.

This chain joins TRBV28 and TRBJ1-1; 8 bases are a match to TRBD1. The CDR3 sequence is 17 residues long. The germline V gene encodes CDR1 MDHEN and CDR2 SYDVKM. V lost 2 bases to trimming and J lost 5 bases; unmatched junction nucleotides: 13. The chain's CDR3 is CASSLPAGGIRGTEAFF. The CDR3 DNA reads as TGTGCCAGCAGTTTACCGGCAGGGGGCATTCGGGGAACTGAAGCTTTCTTT.

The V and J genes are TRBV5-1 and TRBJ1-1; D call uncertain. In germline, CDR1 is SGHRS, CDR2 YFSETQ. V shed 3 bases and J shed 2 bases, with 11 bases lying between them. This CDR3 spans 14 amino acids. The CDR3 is CASSYGISNTEAFF. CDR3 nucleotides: TGCGCCAGCAGCTATGGGATCAGTAACACTGAAGCTTTCTTT.

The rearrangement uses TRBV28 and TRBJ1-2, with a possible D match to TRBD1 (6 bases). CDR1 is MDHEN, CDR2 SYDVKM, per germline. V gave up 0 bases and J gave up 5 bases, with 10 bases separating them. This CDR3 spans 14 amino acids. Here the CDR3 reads CASSLWQGIYGYTF. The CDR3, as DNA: TGTGCCAGCAGTTTATGGCAGGGGATATATGGCTACACCTTC.

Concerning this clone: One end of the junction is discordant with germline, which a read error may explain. CDR3 DNA: TGTGCCAGCAGCTTAGTGGACCTCTCACCCCTCCACTTT. The encoded protein is CASSLVDLSPLHF. The chain joins TRBV12-3 or TRBV12-4 to TRBJ1-6; unclear D gene. The CDR3 sequence is 13 residues long.

In nucleotides, the CDR3 is TGTGCCAGCAGTTTAGGACAGGGTAAACAAGAGACCCAGTACTTC. It translates to CASSLGQGKQETQYF. V and J are TRBV7-3 and TRBJ2-5; 8 nucleotides agree with TRBD1. CDR1 and CDR2 (germline): SGHTA, FQGTGA. The CDR3 length is 15 residues. With 6 bases clipped from V and 2 bases from J, the junction kept 8 bases outside the gene matches.

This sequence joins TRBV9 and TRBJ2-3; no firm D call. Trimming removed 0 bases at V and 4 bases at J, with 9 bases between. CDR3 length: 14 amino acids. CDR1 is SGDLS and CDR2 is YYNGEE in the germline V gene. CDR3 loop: CASSVGPQSDTQYF. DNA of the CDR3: TGTGCCAGCAGCGTAGGCCCCCAATCAGATACGCAGTATTTT.

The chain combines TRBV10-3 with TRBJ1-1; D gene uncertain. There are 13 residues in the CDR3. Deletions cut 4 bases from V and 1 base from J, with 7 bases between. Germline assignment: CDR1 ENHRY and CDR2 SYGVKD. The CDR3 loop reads CAISVTANTEAFF. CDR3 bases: TGTGCCATCAGTGTGACCGCGAACACTGAAGCTTTCTTT.

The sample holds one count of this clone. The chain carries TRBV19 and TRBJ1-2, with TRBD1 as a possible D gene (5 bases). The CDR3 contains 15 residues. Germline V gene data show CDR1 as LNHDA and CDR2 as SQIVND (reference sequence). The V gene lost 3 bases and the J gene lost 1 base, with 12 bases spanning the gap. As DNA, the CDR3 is TGTGCCAGTAGTATTACGACAGATATTAACTATGGCTACACCTTC. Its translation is CASSITTDINYGYTF.

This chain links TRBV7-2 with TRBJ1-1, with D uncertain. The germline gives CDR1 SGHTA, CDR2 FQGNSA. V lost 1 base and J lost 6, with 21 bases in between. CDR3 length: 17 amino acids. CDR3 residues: CASSLDSSGLIHPEAFF. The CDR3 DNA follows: TGTGCCAGCAGCTTAGACTCGTCTGGGTTAATTCATCCTGAAGCTTTCTTT.

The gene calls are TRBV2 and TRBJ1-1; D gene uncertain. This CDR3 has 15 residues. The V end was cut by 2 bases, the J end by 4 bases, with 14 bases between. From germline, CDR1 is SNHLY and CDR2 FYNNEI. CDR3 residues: CASSESRWEGTEAFF. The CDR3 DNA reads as TGTGCCAGCAGTGAATCGCGGTGGGAGGGCACTGAAGCTTTCTTT.

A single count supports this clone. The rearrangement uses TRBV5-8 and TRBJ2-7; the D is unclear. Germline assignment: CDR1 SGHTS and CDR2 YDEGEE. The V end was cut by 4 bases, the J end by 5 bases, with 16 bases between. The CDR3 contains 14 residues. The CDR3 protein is CASSRSFVGHEQYF. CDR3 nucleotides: TGTGCCAGCAGCCGGAGCTTTGTGGGCCACGAGCAGTACTTC.

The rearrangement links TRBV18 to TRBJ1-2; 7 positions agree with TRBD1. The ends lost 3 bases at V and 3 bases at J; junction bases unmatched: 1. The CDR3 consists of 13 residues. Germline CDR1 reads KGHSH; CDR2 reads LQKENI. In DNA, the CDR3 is TGTGCCAGCTCACCCGACAGGGACTATGGCTACACCTTC. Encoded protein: CASSPDRDYGYTF. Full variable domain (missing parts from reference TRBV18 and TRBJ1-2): NAGVMQNPRHLVRRRGQEARLRCSPMKGHSHVYWYRQLPEEGLKFMVYLQKENIIDESGMPKERFSAEFPKEGPSILRIQQVVRGDSAAYFCASSPDRDYGYTFGSGTRLTVV.

This CDR3 reads CASSLGLNTGELFF. The DNA for the CDR3 is TGTGCCAGCAGCTTAGGTCTTAACACCGGGGAGCTGTTTTTT. This chain links TRBV5-6 with TRBJ2-2; no definite D call. The V gene lost 2 bases and the J gene lost 2 bases, with 7 bases spanning the gap. From germline, CDR1 is SGHDT and CDR2 YYEEEE. This CDR3 region has 14 residues.

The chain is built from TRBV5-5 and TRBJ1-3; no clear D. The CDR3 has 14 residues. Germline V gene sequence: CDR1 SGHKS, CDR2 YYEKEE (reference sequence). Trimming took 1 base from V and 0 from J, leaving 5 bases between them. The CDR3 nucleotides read TGTGCCAGCAGCTTGTCCACCTCTGGAAACACCATATATTTT. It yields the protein CASSLSTSGNTIYF.

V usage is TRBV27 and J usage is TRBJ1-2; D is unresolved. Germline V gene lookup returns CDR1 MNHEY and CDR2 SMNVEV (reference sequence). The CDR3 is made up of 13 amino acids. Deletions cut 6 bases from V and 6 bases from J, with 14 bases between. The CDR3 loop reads CASREGNSDGYTF. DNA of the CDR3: TGTGCCAGCAGGGAGGGAAACAGTGATGGCTACACCTTC.

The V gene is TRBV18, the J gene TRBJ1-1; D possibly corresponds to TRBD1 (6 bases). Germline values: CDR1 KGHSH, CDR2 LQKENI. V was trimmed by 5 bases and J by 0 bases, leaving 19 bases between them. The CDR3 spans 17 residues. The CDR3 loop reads CASSMHRVISMNTEAFF. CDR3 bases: TGTGCCAGCTCAATGCACAGGGTAATAAGCATGAACACTGAAGCTTTCTTT.

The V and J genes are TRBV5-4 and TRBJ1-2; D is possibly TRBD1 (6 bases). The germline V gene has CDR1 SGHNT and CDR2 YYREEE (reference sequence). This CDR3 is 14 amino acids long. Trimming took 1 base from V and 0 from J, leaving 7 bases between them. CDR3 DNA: TGTGCCAGCAGCTTGCGGGGGCCTAACTATGGCTACACCTTC. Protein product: CASSLRGPNYGYTF.

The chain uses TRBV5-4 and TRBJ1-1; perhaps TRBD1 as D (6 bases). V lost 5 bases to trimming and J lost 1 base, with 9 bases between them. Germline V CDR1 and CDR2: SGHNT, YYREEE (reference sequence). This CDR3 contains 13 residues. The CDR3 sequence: CASRKQGNTEAFF. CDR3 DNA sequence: TGTGCCAGCAGAAAACAGGGGAACACTGAAGCTTTCTTT. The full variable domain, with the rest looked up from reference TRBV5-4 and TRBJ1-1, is ETGVTQSPTHLIKTRGQQVTLRCSSQSGHNTVSWYQQALGQGPQFIFQYYREEENGRGNFPPRFSGLQFPNYSSELNVNALELDDSALYLCASRKQGNTEAFFGQGTRLTVV.

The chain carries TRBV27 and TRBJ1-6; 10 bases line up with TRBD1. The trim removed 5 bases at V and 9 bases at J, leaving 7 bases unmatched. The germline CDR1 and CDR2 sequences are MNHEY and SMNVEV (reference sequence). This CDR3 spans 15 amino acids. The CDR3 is CASSPLDRGGSPLHF. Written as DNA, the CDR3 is TGTGCCAGCAGTCCACTGGACAGGGGGGGTTCACCCCTCCACTTT.

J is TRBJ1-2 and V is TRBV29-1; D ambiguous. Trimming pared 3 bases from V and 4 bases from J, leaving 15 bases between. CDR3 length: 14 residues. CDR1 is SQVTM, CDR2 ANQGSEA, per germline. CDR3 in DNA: TGCAGCGTTGACACTCCCAGCCGCACCTATGGCTACACCTTC. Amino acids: CSVDTPSRTYGYTF.

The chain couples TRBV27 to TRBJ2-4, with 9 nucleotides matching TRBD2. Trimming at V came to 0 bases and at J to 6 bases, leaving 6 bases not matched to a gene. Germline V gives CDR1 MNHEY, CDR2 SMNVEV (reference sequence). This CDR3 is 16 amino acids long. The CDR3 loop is CASSLSTAGGPNIQYF. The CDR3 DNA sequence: TGTGCCAGCAGTTTATCTACTGCGGGAGGGCCAAACATTCAGTACTTC.

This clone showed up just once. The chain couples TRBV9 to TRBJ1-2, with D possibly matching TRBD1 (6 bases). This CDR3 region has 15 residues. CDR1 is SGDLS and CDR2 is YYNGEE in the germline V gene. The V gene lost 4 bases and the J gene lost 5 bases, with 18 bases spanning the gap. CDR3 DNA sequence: TGTGCCAGCAGCCTAGGCCAGGGGAGGCTGTATGGCTACACCTTC. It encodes CASSLGQGRLYGYTF.

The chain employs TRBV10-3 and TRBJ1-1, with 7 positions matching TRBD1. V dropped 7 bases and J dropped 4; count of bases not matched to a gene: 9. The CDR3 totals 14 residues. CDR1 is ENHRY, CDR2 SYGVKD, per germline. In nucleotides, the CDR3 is TGTGCCATCAATAAGGGGGCCGGAATCACTGAAGCTTTCTTT. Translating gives CAINKGAGITEAFF.

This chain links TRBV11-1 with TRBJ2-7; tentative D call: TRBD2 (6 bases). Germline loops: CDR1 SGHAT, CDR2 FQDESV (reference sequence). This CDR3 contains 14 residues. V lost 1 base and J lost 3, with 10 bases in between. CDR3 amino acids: CASSLERTNYEQYF. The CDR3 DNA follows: TGTGCCAGCAGCTTAGAGAGGACTAACTACGAGCAGTACTTC. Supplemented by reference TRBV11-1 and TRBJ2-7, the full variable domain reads EAEVAQSPRYKITEKSQAVAFWCDPISGHATLYWYRQILGQGPELLVQFQDESVVDDSQLPKDRFSAERLKGVDSTLKIQPAELGDSAMYLCASSLERTNYEQYFGPGTRLTVT.

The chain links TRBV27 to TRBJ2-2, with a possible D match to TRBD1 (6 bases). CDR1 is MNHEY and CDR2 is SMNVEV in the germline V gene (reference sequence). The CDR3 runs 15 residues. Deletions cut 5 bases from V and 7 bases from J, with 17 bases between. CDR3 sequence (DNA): TGTGCCAGCAGTAGGACAGTCATTAATAGCGGGGAGCTGTTTTTT. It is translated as CASSRTVINSGELFF.

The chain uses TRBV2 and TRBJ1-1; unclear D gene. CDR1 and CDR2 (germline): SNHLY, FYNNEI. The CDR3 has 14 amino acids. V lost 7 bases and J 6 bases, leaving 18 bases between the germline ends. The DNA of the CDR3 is TGTGCCAGCATTCCTGACACGGGAACACCTGAAGCTTTCTTT. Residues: CASIPDTGTPEAFF.